This TCR beta chain was profiled in a study of blood T cell repertoires in COVID-19. The repertoire was sequenced with immunoSEQ multiplex PCR; TCRdb's copy has only in-frame clones and lacks some. The profile covers under 50,000 clones, with 70% to 90% appearing a single time and roughly 5.1% taken by the ten largest. This clone was recorded a few times. The sequence was collected from a man between 40 and 49 years old with active COVID-19. The sample taken for sequencing was peripheral blood.

CDR3 sequence: CASSRGEGRQPQHF. The CDR3 DNA is TGTGCCAGCAGCAGAGGCGAGGGGAGGCAGCCCCAGCATTTT. The rearrangement links TRBV9 to TRBJ1-5; tentative D call: TRBD1 (5 bases). This CDR3 spans 14 amino acids. Germline lookup yields CDR1 SGDLS and CDR2 YYNGEE. Trimming removed 4 bases from V and 7 bases from J, with 15 bases in between. Based on the CDR3 plus reference TRBV9 and TRBJ1-5, the full variable domain is DSGVTQTPKHLITATGQRVTLRCSPRSGDLSVYWYQQSLDQGLQFLIQYYNGEERAKGNILERFSAQQFPDLHSELNLSSLELGDSALYFCASSRGEGRQPQHFGDGTRLSIL.